Sequencing of this T cell receptor beta chain was carried out in a study of blood T cell repertoires in COVID-19 (dated by TCRdb to 2020 to 2022). About the investigation overall: Collaborator samples came from the United States, Italy and Spain and covered acute and convalescent phases of COVID-19. The material from the prospective study consisted of cDNA or gDNA derived from T cells, B-cell-depleted T cells, or PBMCs. The dataset comprised deeply sampled blood TCRbeta repertoires from subjects exposed to, actively infected with, or recovered from COVID-19. The repertoires were released in a freely available public database intended as a resource for research on the immune response to SARS-CoV-2. The samples were drawn from the first 160 participants of the ongoing ImmuneRACE study and from about 1,200 subjects provided by 6 global collaborators. A de-identified subject ID, COVID-19 status, age in years and sex were almost always included in the sample metadata. Where available, HLA class I and class II types were obtained from metadata supplied by the sample provider rather than from assay-based typing. The study at large found these results: Clinical and demographic metadata were provided uncurated, with the amount varying by source and participant.

The CDR3 contains 13 residues, cysteine and phenylalanine counted. Of all the DNA, just the CDR3 is kept, 39 bases in frame from base 1. Based on the germline V gene (reference sequence), the CDR1 and CDR2 sequences are MNHEY and SMNVEV. Trimming costs V 7 bases and J 7 bases, and their ends lie 13 bases apart. As to this clone: Its cognate antigen has yet to be identified. It has no much larger one-base neighbor in the sample; base qualities were not kept.

The collaborating institutions used their own protocols to collect whole blood in K2EDTA tubes. For TCRbeta analysis, collaborator samples were shipped as frozen whole blood, as isolated PBMCs, or as DNA extracted from either sample type. TCRbeta CDR3 regions were amplified from genomic DNA using the immunoSEQ Assay, a bias-controlled multiplex PCR. On the study's bioinformatics: The number of nucleated cells in each sample was estimated from the amplification of reference gene primers within the assay. To quantify the absolute abundance of each unique TCRbeta CDR3 rearrangement, sequence reads were collapsed and filtered. For each sample, productive Simpson clonality was calculated as the square root of Simpson's diversity index over productive rearrangements. The clones in this table, taken by TCRdb from immuneACCESS, are in-frame only. Not every clone is retained; where verified, under half of the shortfall comes from an unresolved V gene, and the cause of the rest is unknown. Clonal size and the V and J genes are those of that table, whereas D and trimming came from the DNA. This sample holds under 400,000 clones; roughly 90% were observed only once. The top ten clonotypes cover 6.5% of the sample.

This TCR came from a man between 18 and 29 years old with active or convalescent COVID-19. Source material: peripheral blood. The chain is assembled from TRBV27 and TRBJ2-2; tentative D gene TRBD2, with 7 bases matching. The DNA reads TGTGCCAGCAAGGCAGGGGAGGGCGGGGAGCTGTTTTTT. This is translated as CASKAGEGGELFF.